This T cell receptor beta chain was captured in a study of blood T cells in healthy people across ages (dated by TCRdb to between 2015 and 2017). As for the study more broadly: In model experiments, template switching captured roughly one uniquely barcoded TCR beta cDNA molecule for every two T cells. The study measured age-related changes in TCR beta repertoire diversity using deep sequencing normalized with unique cDNA molecular identifiers. The donors were split into four age groups: young (average about 16 years), middle-aged (about 40), aged (roughly 68) and long-lived (about 74). To avoid experimental bias, donors of different ages were randomly spread across the sequencing lanes. Using the same blood draw, the study looked at two additional independent replicas of 1 million unique cDNA reads for two donors, one aged 18 to 30 and the other aged 80 or older. General study outcomes and caveats: The percentage of naive T cells measured by flow cytometry correlated strongly with observed TCR beta diversity. Estimates of total diversity from one million sequenced T cells were regarded as lower bounds and underestimates. Conclusive comparison of naive and antigen-experienced compartments was prevented by the profiling of bulk unsorted PBMCs. As age increased, observed TCR beta diversity per million T cells dropped in a roughly linear way, and a significant reduction was already evident by age roughly 36. Compared with the aged group, the long-lived group had more naive CD4+ T cells, fewer expanded clones and increased TCR diversity, a pattern suggesting age selection. The CMV infection status of donors was not known, potentially confounding age-related changes in expanded clonotypes.

A note on this clonotype: It lacks a known antigen. Base quality data are lacking; no much larger clone is found one base away.

Libraries were built with 5' RACE. Sequencing used an Illumina HiSeq 2500. A second PCR of 7 to 11 cycles was performed with a sample-barcoded 5' primer and a J-beta primer mix. A template-switch 5' adaptor carrying 12 random nucleotides introduced a unique molecular identifier onto each TCR beta cDNA molecule. Each sample yielded at least 2.5 million CDR3-containing paired-end reads. All of the RNA was converted into first-strand cDNA using the Mint cDNA synthesis kit, with a TRBC-specific oligonucleotide serving as the primer. Following uracil-DNA glycosylase treatment, all cDNA underwent a first 18-cycle PCR with the universal primers M1SS and BC2_uni_R. In the source study's methods: Each sample was normalized by randomly selecting 1 million high-quality reads, each carrying a distinct molecular identifier. Instead of being binned into consensus sequences, reads with shared molecular identifiers were discarded. MiTCR, run with a Q25 quality threshold and the strictest error-elimination algorithm, handled CDR3 identification, clonotype clustering and error correction. A nonparametric unseen species model with Euler transformation was used to estimate lower-bound total TCR beta diversity. The raw public data were reprocessed by TCRdb itself: fastp quality trimming at Q25, MiXCR clonotype calling, in-frame beta chains only. Each record represents a unique CDR3 protein, reported with the most common genes and DNA among its rows. TCRdb's processing, not the study's, gives the V and J calls here. The sample data list more than 650,000 distinct CDR3 sequences, and about 24% of these were observed just once. Around a fifth of the sample rests with the top ten.

The donors were a few dozen Caucasian individuals from Russia, aged about 6 to 100 years, who were systemically healthy. Each donor gave ten milliliters of peripheral blood, collected into EDTA-treated Vacutainer tubes. Ficoll-Paque density-gradient centrifugation was used to isolate PBMCs, with at least 6.5 million obtained per sample. Trizol reagent was used to extract total RNA from the PBMCs, yielding at least 6 micrograms per sample. Naive CD45RAhigh/CD27high T cell percentages were measured by flow cytometry on a PBMC aliquot from every donor. This clonotype was sampled from a man between 65 and 80 years old in good health. What was sequenced was blood.

For the CDR3, the sequence is CASSDRQWNTEAFF. In nucleotides, the sequence is TGTGCCAGCAGTGATAGACAGTGGAACACTGAAGCTTTCTTT. The chain joins TRBV2 to TRBJ1-1; TRBD1 could be the D gene, as 5 bases match. Looking up the germline V gene yields CDR1 SNHLY and CDR2 FYNNEI. The CDR3 contains 14 residues, cysteine and phenylalanine counted. The entry retains the CDR3 DNA only, 42 bases that are in frame from base 1. V loses 3 bases of germline sequence and J loses 1 base, and the interval between the two ends is 9 bases.